One and the same sample provided the 32 T cell receptor beta chains below, sequenced in a study of blood T cell repertoires in COVID-19. The method was immunoSEQ multiplex PCR; TCRdb's version includes in-frame clones alone and lacks a portion of them. Altogether 120,000 to 150,000 clones are present, approximately 87% being singletons, with the ten largest covering about two fifths. The sample consisted of peripheral blood. The source is a man in his fifties or sixties who had recovered from COVID-19.

The chain carries TRBV6-5 and TRBJ2-1; D is unclear. Germline loops: CDR1 MNHEY, CDR2 SVGAGI. Trimming cost V 7 bases and J 10 bases, with 14 bases left between them. The CDR3 totals 12 residues. As DNA, the CDR3 is TGTGCCAGCACCTCCACCTGGCACGAGCAGTTCTTC. Residues: CASTSTWHEQFF.

The rearrangement uses TRBV5-1 and TRBJ1-2; weak D call: TRBD1 (6 bases). The germline V gene encodes CDR1 SGHRS and CDR2 YFSETQ. Trimming took 0 bases from V and 4 from J, leaving 16 bases between them. This CDR3 region has 16 residues. CDR3 sequence reads: CASSLGIPGEGYGYTF. Written as DNA, the CDR3 is TGCGCCAGCAGCTTGGGCATTCCAGGGGAAGGCTATGGCTACACCTTC.

In its sample, this clone was seen once. This sequence joins TRBV6-2 or TRBV6-3 and TRBJ1-2, with 9 bases lining up with TRBD1. CDR3 length: 16 amino acids. The V and J ends lost 2 bases and 3 bases, in that order; junction bases with no gene match: 7. Germline-derived CDR1 and CDR2 are MNHEY and SVGEGT. The CDR3 is CASSYRTGQGDYGYTF. CDR3 sequence (DNA): TGTGCCAGCAGTTACCGAACGGGACAGGGTGACTATGGCTACACCTTC.

V and J are TRBV5-4 and TRBJ2-1; 9 nucleotides line up with TRBD2. Trimming removed 3 bases from V and 5 bases from J; junction bases left unmatched: 6. CDR1 and CDR2 from the germline V gene are SGHNT and YYREEE (reference sequence). The CDR3 runs 15 residues. The CDR3 DNA follows: TGTGCCAGCAGCTCAAAGACTAGCGGAAACAATGAGCAGTTCTTC. Translation gives CASSSKTSGNNEQFF.

V usage is TRBV5-1 and J usage is TRBJ2-7, with D perhaps TRBD1 (6 bases). V gave up 1 base and J gave up 3 bases, with 11 bases separating them. Germline V gene lookup returns CDR1 SGHRS and CDR2 YFSETQ. The CDR3 totals 14 residues. CDR3 coding DNA: TGCGCCAGCAGCTTGACAGGGATTGACTACGAGCAGTACTTC. Its translation: CASSLTGIDYEQYF.

V usage is TRBV27 and J usage is TRBJ1-2; D remains ambiguous. The CDR3 runs 14 residues. V shed 3 bases and J shed 1 base, with 9 bases lying between them. Germline loops: CDR1 MNHEY, CDR2 SMNVEV (reference sequence). In DNA form, the CDR3 reads TGTGCCAGCAGTTTCCAACATCATAACTATGGCTACACCTTC. This encodes CASSFQHHNYGYTF.

V and J are TRBV6-6 and TRBJ1-5, with TRBD1 identical over 9 bases. This CDR3 has 20 residues. Germline values: CDR1 MNHNY, CDR2 SVGAGI (reference sequence). The ends lost 5 bases at V and 9 bases at J; junction bases unmatched: 26. In nucleotides, the CDR3 is TGTGCCAGCAGTCAGTCTCCGGGACAGGGCCGGGTTGGTGGTCGGGCGCCCCAGCATTTT. Its translation: CASSQSPGQGRVGGRAPQHF.

The J gene is TRBJ2-5, the V gene TRBV11-2, with D possibly matching TRBD1 (6 bases). CDR1 and CDR2 from the germline V gene are SGHAT and FQNNGV. The CDR3 has 15 residues. Trimming removed 2 bases at V and 1 base at J, with 11 bases between. The CDR3 is CASSLYDRTQETQYF. CDR3 DNA sequence: TGTGCCAGCAGCTTATACGACAGGACCCAAGAGACCCAGTACTTC.

The V call is TRBV7-2, the J call TRBJ2-3; 11 bases are shared with TRBD2. CDR3 length: 15 amino acids. V lost 5 bases to trimming and J lost 1 base; unmatched junction nucleotides: 2. Per germline, CDR1 SGHTA and CDR2 FQGNSA. The DNA of the CDR3 is TGTGCCAGCAGCCTGGGACTAGCGGGCACAGATACGCAGTATTTT. Encoded protein: CASSLGLAGTDTQYF. Variable domain in full (rest from reference TRBV7-2 and TRBJ2-3): GAGVSQSPSNKVTEKGKDVELRCDPISGHTALYWYRQSLGQGLEFLIYFQGNSAPDKSGLPSDRFSAERTGGSVSTLTIQRTQQEDSAVYLCASSLGLAGTDTQYFGPGTRLTVL.

This chain links TRBV5-1 with TRBJ2-7; 13 bases are shared with TRBD2. Unmatched junction bases numbered 8, after V lost 4 bases and J lost 1 base. The CDR3 has 17 residues. From germline, CDR1 is SGHRS and CDR2 YFSETQ. The CDR3 sequence is CASSRSGTSGTSYEQYF. The DNA for the CDR3 is TGCGCCAGCAGCCGCTCCGGGACTAGCGGGACATCCTACGAGCAGTACTTC. The entire variable domain, with the rest obtained from reference TRBV5-1 and TRBJ2-7, is as follows: KAGVTQTPRYLIKTRGQQVTLSCSPISGHRSVSWYQQTPGQGLQFLFEYFSETQRNKGNFPGRFSGRQFSNSRSEMNVSTLELGDSALYLCASSRSGTSGTSYEQYFGPGTRLTVT.

This clone was counted a single time. V usage is TRBV6-6 and J usage is TRBJ1-2; D possibly corresponds to TRBD1 (5 bases). V was pared by 3 bases and J by 2 bases, with 13 bases between. Germline loops: CDR1 MNHNY, CDR2 SVGAGI (reference sequence). There are 15 residues in the CDR3. CDR3 sequence: CASSYAQGGNYGYTF. The DNA of the CDR3 is TGTGCCAGCAGTTATGCGCAGGGAGGGAACTATGGCTACACCTTC.

This clone was counted only a few times. This chain joins TRBV19 and TRBJ1-5; 7 positions agree with TRBD1. CDR1 is LNHDA, CDR2 SQIVND, per germline (reference sequence). The CDR3 runs 15 residues. The trim removed 4 bases at V and 6 bases at J, leaving 9 bases unmatched. In DNA form, the CDR3 reads TGTGCCAGTAGTACAGACAGGGAAGGAAGTCAGCCCCAGCATTTT. This encodes CASSTDREGSQPQHF.

The chain couples TRBV16 to TRBJ2-5; 10 positions agree with TRBD1. The germline gives CDR1 KGHSY, CDR2 FQNENV. The CDR3 length is 15 residues. V gave up 4 bases and J gave up 3 bases; unmatched junction bases: 5. CDR3: CASSRFGTGEETQYF. Here the CDR3 DNA reads TGTGCCAGCAGCCGCTTCGGGACAGGGGAAGAGACCCAGTACTTC.

V is TRBV5-4 and J is TRBJ2-5, with D tentatively TRBD1 (6 bases). Trimming removed 4 bases from V and 5 bases from J, with 18 bases in between. The CDR3 runs 15 residues. Germline V lookup: CDR1 SGHNT, CDR2 YYREEE (reference sequence). CDR3 coding DNA: TGTGCCAGCAGCGCCGGCAGGGGAAGGACGGAGACCCAGTACTTC. Translation gives CASSAGRGRTETQYF.

The V gene is TRBV27, the J gene TRBJ1-5, with 10 bases lining up with TRBD1. With 5 bases clipped from V and 5 bases from J, the junction kept 12 bases outside the gene matches. The length of the CDR3 is 17 residues. Per germline, CDR1 MNHEY and CDR2 SMNVEV (reference sequence). CDR3 DNA: TGTGCCAGCAGTCTAAGGGTAAGACAGGGGGCTGATCAGCCCCAGCATTTT. Translating it yields CASSLRVRQGADQPQHF.

The rearrangement uses TRBV30 and TRBJ1-1; a weak D match, TRBD1 (5 bases). Germline V gene sequence: CDR1 GTSNPN, CDR2 SVGIG (reference sequence). V dropped 8 bases and J dropped 1 base, with 11 bases sitting between them. CDR3 size: 12 residues. CDR3 nucleotides: TGTGCCAGGGGACTATCGAACACTGAAGCTTTCTTT. This encodes CARGLSNTEAFF.

The chain combines TRBV2 with TRBJ1-2; TRBD1 agrees at 7 bases. This CDR3 is built from 14 residues. Unmatched junction bases numbered 11, after V lost 6 bases and J lost 7 bases. Per germline, CDR1 SNHLY and CDR2 FYNNEI. The CDR3 reads CASSIRQGGSGYTF. CDR3 DNA: TGTGCCAGCAGCATCCGACAGGGCGGGTCTGGCTACACCTTC.

This sequence joins TRBV9 and TRBJ2-7; TRBD2 matches at 8 bases. Germline loops: CDR1 SGDLS, CDR2 YYNGEE. V was pared by 4 bases and J by 3 bases, with 9 bases of the junction left unmatched. The CDR3 contains 15 residues. Here the CDR3 reads CASSPGRGDRYEQYF. DNA of the CDR3: TGTGCCAGCAGCCCGGGGCGGGGGGACCGCTACGAGCAGTACTTC.

The gene calls are TRBV13 and TRBJ1-4; TRBD1 matches at 7 bases. This CDR3 region has 14 residues. Germline-derived CDR1 and CDR2 are PRHDT and FYEKMQ (reference sequence). The J segment lost 5 bases and the V segment lost 2 bases, leaving 2 bases of the junction unmatched. The CDR3 DNA sequence: TGTGCCAGCAGCTTACAGGGGGTAAATGAAAAACTGTTTTTT. Residues: CASSLQGVNEKLFF.

The sample holds a few counts of this clone. This sequence joins TRBV20-1 and TRBJ2-1; 7 nucleotides line up with TRBD2. Trimming cost V 3 bases and J 6 bases; bases outside gene matches: 8. The CDR3 extends over 14 amino acids. The germline gives CDR1 DFQATT, CDR2 SNEGSKA (reference sequence). CDR3 sequence (DNA): TGCAGTGCTAGTTTACTAGCGTATTCCAATGAGCAGTTCTTC. Its translation: CSASLLAYSNEQFF.

This chain connects TRBV18 to TRBJ1-6; D possibly corresponds to TRBD1 (5 bases). Germline values: CDR1 KGHSH, CDR2 LQKENI. This CDR3 has 17 amino acids. V was pared by 4 bases and J by 10 bases, with 23 bases between. The CDR3 spells CASSLNTNRDFWSPLHF. The CDR3 DNA reads TGTGCCAGCTCACTCAACACCAACCGGGACTTTTGGTCACCCCTCCACTTT.

The chain uses TRBV10-3 and TRBJ1-5; D call uncertain. The germline CDR1 and CDR2 sequences are ENHRY and SYGVKD. The V and J ends lost 0 bases and 4 bases respectively, with 16 bases between them. The CDR3 is 17 amino acids. CDR3 sequence (DNA): TGTGCCATCAGTGAGTCGGTGGGTACAGCACAAAATCAGCCCCAGCATTTT. Its translation is CAISESVGTAQNQPQHF.

The V gene is TRBV5-1, the J gene TRBJ2-7; TRBD1 might be the D (5 bases). Trimming stripped 4 bases from V and 7 bases from J, with 9 bases between. The CDR3 runs to 11 residues. In germline, CDR1 is SGHRS, CDR2 YFSETQ. CDR3 protein: CASSAAGEQYF. The DNA for the CDR3 is TGCGCCAGCAGCGCCGCAGGGGAGCAGTACTTC.

This clone was detected only once. V is TRBV11-3 and J is TRBJ2-7, with TRBD1 matching over 12 bases. CDR1 and CDR2 from the germline V gene are SGHNT and YENEEA. Germline trimming cut 5 bases from V and 4 bases from J; bases unmatched to any gene: 6. The CDR3 spans 15 residues. The CDR3 is CASSPGGQGAYEQYF. CDR3 nucleotide sequence: TGTGCCAGCAGCCCTGGGGGACAGGGGGCTTACGAGCAGTACTTC.

The rearrangement uses TRBV19 and TRBJ2-7, with 9 bases matching TRBD1. CDR1 and CDR2 (germline): LNHDA, SQIVND (reference sequence). J lost 0 bases, V lost 7 bases, and 7 bases had no gene match. The CDR3 covers 15 residues. The DNA of the CDR3 is TGTGCCAGTACCCGGACAGGGGCGAACTCCTACGAGCAGTACTTC. Translation: CASTRTGANSYEQYF.

The rearrangement uses TRBV13 and TRBJ1-2; TRBD1 agrees at 7 bases. Per the germline V gene, CDR1 is PRHDT and CDR2 is FYEKMQ (reference sequence). V shed 0 bases and J 6 bases; nucleotides not matched to a gene: 7. CDR3 size: 15 residues. The CDR3 region has the DNA TGTGCCAGCAGCTTAGGTAGGACAGGATGGGATGGCTACACCTTC. As protein: CASSLGRTGWDGYTF.

The chain uses TRBV11-2 and TRBJ2-1; TRBD1 is a possible D gene (5 bases). Looked up from germline, CDR1 is SGHAT and CDR2 is FQNNGV. The CDR3 covers 16 residues. V shed 0 bases and J shed 7 bases, with 16 bases lying between them. The CDR3 protein is CASSLDRAGNSNEQFF. The CDR3 coding sequence is TGTGCCAGCAGCTTAGATCGCGCAGGGAATTCGAATGAGCAGTTCTTC.

The rearrangement joins TRBV7-2 to TRBJ1-3; perhaps TRBD1 as D (5 bases). The CDR3 runs 15 residues. Trimming removed 3 bases from V and 4 bases from J, with 13 bases in between. The germline V gene encodes CDR1 SGHTA and CDR2 FQGNSA. The CDR3 loop is CASSFSPGLGNTIYF. CDR3 sequence (DNA): TGTGCCAGCAGCTTTTCCCCGGGACTGGGAAACACCATATATTTT.

The V call is TRBV5-4, the J call TRBJ2-7; the match to TRBD2 covers 8 bases. With V trimmed by 4 bases and J by 4 bases, 7 bases remained unmatched. Germline V gene lookup returns CDR1 SGHNT and CDR2 YYREEE (reference sequence). The CDR3 length is 14 residues. The CDR3 sequence is CASSLSGGPYEQYF. The CDR3 DNA sequence: TGTGCCAGCAGCCTGAGCGGGGGCCCGTACGAGCAGTACTTC.

The chain couples TRBV7-7 to TRBJ2-2, with D uncertain. The length of the CDR3 is 14 residues. Germline-derived CDR1 and CDR2 are SSHAT and FNYEAQ (reference sequence). V lost 1 base to trimming and J lost 1 base, with 4 bases between them. The CDR3 DNA reads TGTGCCAGCAGCTTAGACGGGAACACCGGGGAGCTGTTTTTT. Its translation: CASSLDGNTGELFF.

This sequence joins TRBV19 and TRBJ1-5; D may be TRBD1 (5 bases). Looked up from germline, CDR1 is LNHDA and CDR2 is SQIVND (reference sequence). The V and J ends lost 2 bases and 6 bases respectively, with 14 bases between them. The CDR3 is made up of 15 amino acids. Written as DNA, the CDR3 is TGTGCCAGTAGTATACCGGGGGGATCAGGTCAGCCCCAGCATTTT. Translated, it gives CASSIPGGSGQPQHF.

The chain is built from TRBV7-2 and TRBJ1-1; perhaps TRBD1 as D (6 bases). This CDR3 contains 16 residues. The germline gives CDR1 SGHTA, CDR2 FQGNSA. V lost 3 bases, J lost 5 bases, and 19 bases lay in between. CDR3 bases: TGTGCCAGCAGCTTGTCTCCGCCGGGGGGCTCAACTGAAGCTTTCTTT. Translating gives CASSLSPPGGSTEAFF.